The T cell receptor beta chain under discussion was sequenced for a study of cytomegalovirus exposure and HLA in healthy donors. Study-wide background: It was reported in a later analysis that the approximately 110 validation repertoires used the same platform as the roughly 700 first-cohort repertoires. Study findings and constraints: There were under 200 TCR beta chains listed as cytomegalovirus-associated.

Note on this clone: Its antigen is unknown.

The CDR3 consists of 13 residues. Trimming shortened V by 4 bases and J by 6 bases, and 7 bases separated the two germline ends. Germline lookup yields CDR1 SGHVS and CDR2 FNYEAQ. Sequencing used immunoSEQ multiplex PCR; TCRdb keeps in-frame clones, though not all of them. The sample lists 100,000 to 150,000 clones; around 94% were seen once. The source material was PBMCs. The rearrangement uses TRBV7-6 and TRBJ1-6, with D perhaps matching TRBD1 (5 bases). The clonotype comes from a woman under 30 in good health and CMV-seronegative. The CDR3 spells CASSSQGNSPLHF. The CDR3 region has the DNA TGTGCCAGCAGCTCGCAGGGTAATTCACCCCTCCACTTT.